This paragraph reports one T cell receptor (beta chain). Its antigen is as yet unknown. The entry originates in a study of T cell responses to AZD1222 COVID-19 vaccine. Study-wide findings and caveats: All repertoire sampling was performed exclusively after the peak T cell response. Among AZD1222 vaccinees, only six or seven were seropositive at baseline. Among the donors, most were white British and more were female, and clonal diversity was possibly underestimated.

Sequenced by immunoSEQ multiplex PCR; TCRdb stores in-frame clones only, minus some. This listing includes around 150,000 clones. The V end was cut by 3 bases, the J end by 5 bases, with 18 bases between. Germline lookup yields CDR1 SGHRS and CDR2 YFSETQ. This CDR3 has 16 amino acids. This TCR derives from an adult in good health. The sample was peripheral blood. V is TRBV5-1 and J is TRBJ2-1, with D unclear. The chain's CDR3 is CASSSRVAGADNEQFF. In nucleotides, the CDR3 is TGCGCCAGCAGCTCACGGGTGGCCGGCGCAGACAATGAGCAGTTCTTC.